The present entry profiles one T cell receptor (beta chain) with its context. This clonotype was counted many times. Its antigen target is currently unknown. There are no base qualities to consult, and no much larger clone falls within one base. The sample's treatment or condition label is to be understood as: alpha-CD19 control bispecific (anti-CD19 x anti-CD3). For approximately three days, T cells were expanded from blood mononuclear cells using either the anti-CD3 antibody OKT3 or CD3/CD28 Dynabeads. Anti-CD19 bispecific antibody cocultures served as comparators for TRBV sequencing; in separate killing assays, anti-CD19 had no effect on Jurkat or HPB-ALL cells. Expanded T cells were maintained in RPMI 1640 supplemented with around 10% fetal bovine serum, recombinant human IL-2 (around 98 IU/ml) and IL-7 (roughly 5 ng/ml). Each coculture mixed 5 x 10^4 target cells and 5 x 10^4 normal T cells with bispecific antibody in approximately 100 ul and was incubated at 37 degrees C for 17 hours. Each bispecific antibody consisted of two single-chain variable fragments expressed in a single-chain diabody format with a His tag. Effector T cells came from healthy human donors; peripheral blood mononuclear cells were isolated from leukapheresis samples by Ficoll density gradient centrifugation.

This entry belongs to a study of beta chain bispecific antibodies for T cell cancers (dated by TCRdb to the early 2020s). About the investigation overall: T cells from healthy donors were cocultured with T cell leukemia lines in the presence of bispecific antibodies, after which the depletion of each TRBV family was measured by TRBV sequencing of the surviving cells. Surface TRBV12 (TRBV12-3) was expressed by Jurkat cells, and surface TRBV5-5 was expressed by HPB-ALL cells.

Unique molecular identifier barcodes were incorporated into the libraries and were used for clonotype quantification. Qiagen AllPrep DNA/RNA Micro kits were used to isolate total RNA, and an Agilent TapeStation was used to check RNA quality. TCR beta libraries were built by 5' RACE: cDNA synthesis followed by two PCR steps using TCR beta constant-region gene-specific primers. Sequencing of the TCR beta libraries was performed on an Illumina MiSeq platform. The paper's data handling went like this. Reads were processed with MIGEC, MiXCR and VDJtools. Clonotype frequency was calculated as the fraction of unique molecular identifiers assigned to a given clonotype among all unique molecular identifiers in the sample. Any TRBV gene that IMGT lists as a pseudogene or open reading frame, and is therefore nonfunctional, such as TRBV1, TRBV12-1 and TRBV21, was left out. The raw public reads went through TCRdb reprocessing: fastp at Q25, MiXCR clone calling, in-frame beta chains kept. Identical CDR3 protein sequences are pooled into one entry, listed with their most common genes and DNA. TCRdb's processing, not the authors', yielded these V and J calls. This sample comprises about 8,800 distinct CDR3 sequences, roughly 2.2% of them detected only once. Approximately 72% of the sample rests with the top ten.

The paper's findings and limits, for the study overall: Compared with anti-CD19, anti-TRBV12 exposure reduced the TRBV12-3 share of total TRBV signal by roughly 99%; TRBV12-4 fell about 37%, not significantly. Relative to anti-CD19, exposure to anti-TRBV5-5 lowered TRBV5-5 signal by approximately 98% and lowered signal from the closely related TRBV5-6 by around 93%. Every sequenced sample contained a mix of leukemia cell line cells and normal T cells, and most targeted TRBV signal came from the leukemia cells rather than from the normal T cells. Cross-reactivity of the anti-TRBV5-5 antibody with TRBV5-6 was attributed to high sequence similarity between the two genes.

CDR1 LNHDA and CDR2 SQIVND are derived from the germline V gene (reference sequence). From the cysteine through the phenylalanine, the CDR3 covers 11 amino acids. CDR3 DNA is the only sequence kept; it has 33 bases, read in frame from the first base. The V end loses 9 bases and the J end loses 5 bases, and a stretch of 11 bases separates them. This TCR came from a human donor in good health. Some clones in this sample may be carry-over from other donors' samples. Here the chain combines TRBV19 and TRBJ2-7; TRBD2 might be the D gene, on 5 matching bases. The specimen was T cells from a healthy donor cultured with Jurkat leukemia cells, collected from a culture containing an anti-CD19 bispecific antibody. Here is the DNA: TGTGCCAGCCTCGAGGGAGACGAGCAGTACTTC. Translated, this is CASLEGDEQYF.